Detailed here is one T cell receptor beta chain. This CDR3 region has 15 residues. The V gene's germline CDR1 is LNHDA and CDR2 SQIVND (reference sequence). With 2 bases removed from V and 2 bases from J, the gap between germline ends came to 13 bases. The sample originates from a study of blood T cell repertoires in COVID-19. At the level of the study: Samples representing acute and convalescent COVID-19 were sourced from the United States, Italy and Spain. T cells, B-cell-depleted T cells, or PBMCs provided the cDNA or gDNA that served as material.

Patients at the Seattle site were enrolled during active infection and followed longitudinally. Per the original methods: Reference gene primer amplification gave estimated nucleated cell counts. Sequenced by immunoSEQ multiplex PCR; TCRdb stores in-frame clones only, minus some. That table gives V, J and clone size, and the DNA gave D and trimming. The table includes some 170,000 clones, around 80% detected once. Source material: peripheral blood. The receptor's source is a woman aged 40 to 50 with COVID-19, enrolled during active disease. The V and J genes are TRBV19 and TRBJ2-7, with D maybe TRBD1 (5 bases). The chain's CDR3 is CASSIRGASPYEQYF. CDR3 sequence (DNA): TGTGCCAGTAGTATAAGGGGCGCTTCCCCCTACGAGCAGTACTTC.